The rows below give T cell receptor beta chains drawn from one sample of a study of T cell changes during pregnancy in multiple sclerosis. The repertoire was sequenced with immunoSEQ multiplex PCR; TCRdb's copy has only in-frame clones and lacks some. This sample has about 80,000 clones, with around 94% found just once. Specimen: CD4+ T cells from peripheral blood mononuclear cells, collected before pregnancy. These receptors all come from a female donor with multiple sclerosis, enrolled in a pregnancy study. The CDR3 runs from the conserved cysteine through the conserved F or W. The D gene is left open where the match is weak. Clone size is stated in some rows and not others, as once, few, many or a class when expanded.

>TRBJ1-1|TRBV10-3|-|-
CAISDPNGEAFF
TGTGCCATCAGTGACCCGAACGGTGAAGCTTTCTTT
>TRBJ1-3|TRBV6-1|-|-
CASTPTGSGNTIYF
TGTGCCAGCACCCCGACAGGCTCTGGAAACACCATATATTTT
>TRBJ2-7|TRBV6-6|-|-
CASSLGTDPSYEQYF
TGTGCCAGCAGCCTCGGGACTGATCCCTCCTACGAGCAGTACTTC
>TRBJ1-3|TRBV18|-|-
CASSLRGPGNTIYF
TGTGCCAGCTCTCTCAGGGGTCCTGGAAACACCATATATTTT
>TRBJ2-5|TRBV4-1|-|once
CASSQDGVGALGGTQYF
TGCGCCAGCAGCCAAGACGGGGTGGGGGCCCTAGGGGGGACCCAGTACTTC
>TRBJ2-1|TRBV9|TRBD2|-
CASSVDGGGAHEQFF
TGTGCCAGCAGCGTAGACGGCGGGGGGGCCCATGAGCAGTTCTTC
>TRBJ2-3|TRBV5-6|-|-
CASSLQSQSSTDTQYF
TGTGCCAGCAGCTTGCAGTCACAGAGTAGCACAGATACGCAGTATTTT
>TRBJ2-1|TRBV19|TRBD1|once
CASSIPGQVKNEQFF
TGTGCCAGTAGTATTCCGGGACAGGTTAAGAATGAGCAGTTCTTC
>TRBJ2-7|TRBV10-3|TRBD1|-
CAISQPGQGSEQYF
TGTGCCATCAGTCAACCGGGACAGGGGAGCGAGCAGTACTTC
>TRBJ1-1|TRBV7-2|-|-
CASSFEVGRGTEAFF
TGTGCCAGCAGCTTTGAAGTAGGTAGAGGCACTGAAGCTTTCTTT
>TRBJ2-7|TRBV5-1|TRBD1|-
CASSIGTEAYEQYF
TGCGCCAGCAGCATCGGGACAGAAGCCTACGAGCAGTACTTC
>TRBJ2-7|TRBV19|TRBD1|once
CASSIDRTGNYEQYF
TGTGCCAGTAGTATAGACCGGACAGGGAACTACGAGCAGTACTTC
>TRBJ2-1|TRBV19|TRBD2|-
CASSDGTSGNNEQFF
TGTGCCAGTAGCGATGGGACTAGCGGGAATAATGAGCAGTTCTTC
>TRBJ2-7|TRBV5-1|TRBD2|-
CASSRGGAGGPEEQYF
TGCGCCAGCAGCCGCGGCGGGGCGGGAGGGCCTGAGGAGCAGTACTTC
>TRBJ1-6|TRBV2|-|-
CASRARVSFLSPLHF
TGTGCCAGCAGGGCCAGGGTGTCGTTTCTATCACCCCTCCACTTT
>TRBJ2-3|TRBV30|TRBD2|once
CAWRDGRVITDTQYF
TGTGCCTGGAGGGACGGGAGGGTAATCACAGATACGCAGTATTTT
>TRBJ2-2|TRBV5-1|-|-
CASSPLAGGNGELFF
TGCGCCAGCAGCCCCTTGGCAGGGGGGAACGGGGAGCTGTTTTTT
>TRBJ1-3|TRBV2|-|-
CASSVLYSGNTIYF
TGTGCCAGCAGCGTTCTTTACTCTGGAAACACCATATATTTT
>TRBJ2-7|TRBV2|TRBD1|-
CASSGRDRGREQYF
TGTGCCAGCAGTGGCCGGGACAGGGGGCGCGAGCAGTACTTC
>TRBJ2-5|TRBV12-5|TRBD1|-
CASGLEGARETQYF
TGTGCTAGTGGTTTGGAGGGGGCTCGAGAGACCCAGTACTTC
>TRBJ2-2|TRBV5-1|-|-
CASSYTGQTGELFF
TGCGCCAGCAGCTACACAGGACAAACCGGGGAGCTGTTTTTT
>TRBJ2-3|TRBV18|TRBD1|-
CASSWTGITTDTQYF
TGTGCCAGCTCGTGGACAGGGATCACAACAGATACGCAGTATTTT
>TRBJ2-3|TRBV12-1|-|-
CASSFRPRTVGTDTQYF
TGTGCCAGCAGCTTTCGACCGAGGACTGTGGGAACAGATACGCAGTATTTT
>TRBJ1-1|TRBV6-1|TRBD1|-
CASSGPDDRVNTEAFF
TGTGCCAGCAGTGGACCCGACGACAGGGTTAACACTGAAGCTTTCTTT
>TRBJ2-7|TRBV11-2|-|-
CASSLSPPGTPYEQYF
TGTGCCAGCAGCTTAAGTCCACCGGGGACACCCTACGAGCAGTACTTC
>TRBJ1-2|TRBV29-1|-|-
CSVDKGVYGYTF
TGCAGCGTTGATAAGGGGGTCTATGGCTACACCTTC
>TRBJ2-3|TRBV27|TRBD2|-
CASKPDWRGGGDTQYF
TGTGCCAGCAAACCCGACTGGCGGGGGGGCGGCGATACGCAGTATTTT
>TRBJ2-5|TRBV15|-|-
CATPSLSDSPSQETQYF
TGTGCCACCCCCAGCCTCTCAGACAGTCCCTCCCAAGAGACCCAGTACTTC
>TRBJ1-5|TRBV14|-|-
CASSLSGNQPQHF
TGTGCCAGCAGCCTATCAGGGAATCAGCCCCAGCATTTT
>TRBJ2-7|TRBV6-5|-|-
CASSYSNGQFYEQYF
TGTGCCAGCAGTTACTCCAATGGACAGTTCTACGAGCAGTACTTC
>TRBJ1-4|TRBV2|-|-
CASGGDNEKLFF
TGTGCCAGCGGGGGGGATAATGAAAAACTGTTTTTT